The 30 T cell receptor beta chains reported below all come from one sample, sequenced in a study of blood T cell repertoires in COVID-19. Sequenced by immunoSEQ multiplex PCR; TCRdb stores in-frame clones only, minus some. The sample includes around 200,000 clones, 87% of them seen just once. The material sequenced was peripheral blood. These receptors were obtained from a woman aged 18-29 years who had recovered from COVID-19.

This chain joins TRBV5-1 and TRBJ2-1, with a possible D match to TRBD1 (5 bases). CDR1 is SGHRS and CDR2 is YFSETQ in the germline V gene. The V gene lost 4 bases and the J gene lost 9 bases, with 11 bases spanning the gap. The CDR3 contains 12 residues. Here the CDR3 reads CASSLPGIEQFF. Written as DNA, the CDR3 is TGCGCCAGCAGCCTCCCAGGGATTGAGCAGTTCTTC.

This clone has just one count. The genes are TRBV10-3 and TRBJ1-2; 8 bases are a match to TRBD1. Germline V gives CDR1 ENHRY, CDR2 SYGVKD. Trimming removed 7 bases from V and 6 bases from J; junction bases left unmatched: 31. The CDR3 has 21 amino acids. The DNA of the CDR3 is TGTGCCATCAATAATTACCCTTTAAAGTGGGGACAGGAGGTATTAGGGGATGGCTACACCTTC. Translated, it gives CAINNYPLKWGQEVLGDGYTF.

The rearrangement uses TRBV30 and TRBJ2-7; TRBD2 agrees at 7 bases. The CDR3 length is 14 residues. The germline gives CDR1 GTSNPN, CDR2 SVGIG (reference sequence). V dropped 0 bases and J dropped 1; count of bases not matched to a gene: 3. The CDR3, as DNA: TGTGCCTGGAGTGTAGGAGCGGGGTCCTACGAGCAGTACTTC. Amino acids: CAWSVGAGSYEQYF.

The rearrangement uses TRBV29-1 and TRBJ2-7; D is uncertain. V lost 5 bases, J lost 2 bases, and 10 bases lay in between. Germline assignment: CDR1 SQVTM and CDR2 ANQGSEA. The CDR3 sequence is 12 residues long. The CDR3 DNA reads TGCAGCGTTTTTGAGAAAACCTACGAGCAGTACTTC. Its protein is CSVFEKTYEQYF.

The rearrangement links TRBV7-9 to TRBJ1-1, with unresolved D. V lost 5 bases to trimming and J lost 0 bases, with 10 bases between them. The CDR3 sequence is 14 residues long. Germline lookup yields CDR1 SEHNR and CDR2 FQNEAQ (reference sequence). CDR3 region: CASSPGGLNTEAFF. CDR3 coding DNA: TGTGCCAGCAGCCCGGGAGGTTTGAACACTGAAGCTTTCTTT.

The gene calls are TRBV6-5 and TRBJ2-4; D ambiguous. From germline, CDR1 is MNHEY and CDR2 SVGAGI. The V and J ends lost 2 bases and 3 bases respectively, with 8 bases between them. There are 14 residues in the CDR3. DNA for the CDR3: TGTGCCAGCAGTTACGAGGCAAACAAAAACATTCAGTACTTC. This codes for CASSYEANKNIQYF.

The table lists this clone with a count of one. V gene TRBV10-2 combines with J gene TRBJ1-2; the D gene is possibly TRBD1 (6 bases). The V gene lost 2 bases and the J gene lost 1 base, with 8 bases spanning the gap. Per the germline V gene, CDR1 is WSHSY and CDR2 is SAAADI. This CDR3 has 14 residues. CDR3 loop: CASSETGSNYGYTF. The CDR3 bases are TGCGCCAGCAGTGAGACAGGGAGTAACTATGGCTACACCTTC.

The J gene is TRBJ1-4, the V gene TRBV18, with D unresolved. V lost 1 base to trimming and J lost 5 bases, with 8 bases between them. The germline gives CDR1 KGHSH, CDR2 LQKENI. This CDR3 spans 14 amino acids. The CDR3 loop is CASSPRQSNEKLFF. The CDR3 nucleotides are TGTGCCAGCTCACCACGGCAGTCGAATGAAAAACTGTTTTTT.

The sample holds one count of this clone. The V and J genes are TRBV12-5 and TRBJ2-5; D remains ambiguous. From germline, CDR1 is LGHNT and CDR2 FRNRAP. V lost 2 bases, J lost 3 bases, and 4 bases lay in between. CDR3 length: 12 residues. CDR3 coding DNA: TGTGCTAGTGGTTTGAGAGAAGAGACCCAGTACTTC. Its translation: CASGLREETQYF.

The chain joins TRBV7-6 to TRBJ1-2, with TRBD1 as a possible D gene (5 bases). Germline V CDR1 and CDR2: SGHVS, FNYEAQ. V was cut by 5 bases and J by 0 bases, with 19 bases left in between. This CDR3 is 17 amino acids long. CDR3 protein: CASSPLPGGKANYGYTF. The CDR3 DNA is TGTGCCAGCAGCCCACTCCCGGGGGGTAAAGCTAACTATGGCTACACCTTC.

This clone appeared a single time. This rearrangement joins TRBV30 to TRBJ2-3; the match to TRBD2 covers 16 bases. CDR1 and CDR2 (germline): GTSNPN, SVGIG (reference sequence). The CDR3 totals 19 residues. With V trimmed by 1 base and J by 0 bases, 7 bases remained unmatched. CDR3 loop: CAWSGEGLAGGPSTDTQYF. The CDR3 region has the DNA TGTGCCTGGAGTGGGGAGGGACTAGCGGGAGGGCCAAGCACAGATACGCAGTATTTT.

V is TRBV29-1 and J is TRBJ1-5, with 7 bases that match TRBD1. Unmatched junction bases numbered 8, after V lost 5 bases and J lost 1 base. Per germline, CDR1 SQVTM and CDR2 ANQGSEA. CDR3 length: 15 amino acids. The CDR3 region has the DNA TGCAGCGTTATCGGTTTGGGACAGAGCAATCAGCCCCAGCATTTT. As protein: CSVIGLGQSNQPQHF.

In this sample, this clone turned up once. The rearrangement links TRBV21-1 to TRBJ2-4; TRBD2, as called in the table, went unchecked against the DNA. TRBV21-1 is recorded as a pseudogene. The CDR3 totals 15 residues. This CDR3 is CASSKGRVAKNIQYF. CDR3 sequence (DNA): TGTGCCAGCAGCAAAGGGAGGGTAGCCAAAAACATTCAGTACTTC.

The chain carries TRBV19 and TRBJ1-1; 8 nucleotides line up with TRBD1. This CDR3 region has 13 residues. The V and J ends lost 7 bases and 4 bases, in that order; junction bases with no gene match: 5. CDR1 is LNHDA, CDR2 SQIVND, per germline (reference sequence). The CDR3 coding sequence is TGTGCCAGTACCATACAGGGGGGCACTGAAGCTTTCTTT. Amino acid sequence: CASTIQGGTEAFF.

This clone was picked up a small number of times. V usage is TRBV4-3 and J usage is TRBJ1-1, with 7 nucleotides matching TRBD1. V trimming: 0 bases; J trimming: 6 bases; junction bases outside the gene matches: 4. The CDR3 totals 14 residues. The germline V gene encodes CDR1 LGHNA and CDR2 YSLEER. The CDR3: CASSQETGTAEAFF. The CDR3 region has the DNA TGCGCCAGCAGCCAAGAGACAGGGACGGCTGAAGCTTTCTTT.

V gene TRBV18 combines with J gene TRBJ1-4; possibly TRBD1 for D (6 bases). Germline V lookup: CDR1 KGHSH, CDR2 LQKENI. Trimming removed 3 bases from V and 7 bases from J, with 9 bases in between. This CDR3 has 13 residues. The DNA of the CDR3 is TGTGCCAGCTCACCGAACAGGGTTGAAAAACTGTTTTTT. Residues: CASSPNRVEKLFF.

The V gene is TRBV7-2, the J gene TRBJ1-1; no reliable D call. The CDR3 consists of 15 residues. Between the trimmed V and J ends, which lost 5 bases and 4 bases, there was a span of 17 bases. The V gene's germline CDR1 is SGHTA and CDR2 FQGNSA. CDR3 nucleotides: TGTGCCAGCAGCAAGCTACGGAGTCTCCGCACTGAAGCTTTCTTT. Amino acid sequence: CASSKLRSLRTEAFF.

J is TRBJ1-5 and V is TRBV6-5; 7 bases align to TRBD1. Germline V gene sequence: CDR1 MNHEY, CDR2 SVGAGI. V shed 2 bases and J 5 bases; nucleotides not matched to a gene: 6. This CDR3 contains 15 residues. CDR3 in amino acids: CASSYRGPKDQPQHF. The CDR3 DNA is TGTGCCAGCAGTTACAGGGGGCCGAAGGATCAGCCCCAGCATTTT.

J is TRBJ2-1 and V is TRBV25-1; a possible D gene is TRBD2 (6 bases). The CDR3 length is 14 residues. CDR1 is MGHDK and CDR2 is SYGVNS in the germline V gene. Trimming cost V 2 bases and J 1 base, with 6 bases left between them. Here the CDR3 reads CASSERGSYNEQFF. The CDR3 coding sequence is TGTGCCAGCAGTGAACGGGGGTCCTACAATGAGCAGTTCTTC.

This rearrangement joins TRBV30 to TRBJ2-7; D unclear. The CDR3 runs 11 residues. Germline V gene sequence: CDR1 GTSNPN, CDR2 SVGIG (reference sequence). V shed 5 bases and J shed 0 bases, with 5 bases lying between them. The CDR3 sequence is CAWDGSYEQYF. CDR3 coding DNA: TGTGCCTGGGACGGCTCCTACGAGCAGTACTTC.

The chain has TRBV10-3 and TRBJ2-7, with 7 bases fitting TRBD2. The CDR3 extends over 15 amino acids. Unmatched junction bases numbered 7, after V lost 4 bases and J lost 1 base. Per germline, CDR1 ENHRY and CDR2 SYGVKD. The CDR3 bases are TGTGCCATCAGTGGGGAGGGGAAGCCATCCTACGAGCAGTACTTC. Protein product: CAISGEGKPSYEQYF.

This clone has only one observation. The rearrangement links TRBV5-6 to TRBJ2-2; D remains ambiguous. Germline-derived CDR1 and CDR2 are SGHDT and YYEEEE. With 1 base removed from V and 0 bases from J, the gap between germline ends came to 10 bases. The CDR3 totals 16 residues. CDR3 residues: CASSLWAKSNTGELFF. Here the CDR3 DNA reads TGTGCCAGCAGCTTGTGGGCCAAATCGAACACCGGGGAGCTGTTTTTT.

The CDR3 reads CASSSWSGYEQYF. CDR3 bases: TGTGCCAGCAGCTCGTGGAGTGGTTACGAGCAGTACTTC. V gene TRBV11-3 combines with J gene TRBJ2-7; no firm D call. Germline V lookup: CDR1 SGHNT, CDR2 YENEEA. There are 13 residues in the CDR3. Trimming removed 4 bases at V and 4 bases at J, with 11 bases between.

This clone is judged medium-sized. V and J are TRBV5-4 and TRBJ1-6, with D hard to call. The CDR3 is made up of 16 amino acids. The V gene lost 0 bases and the J gene lost 6 bases, with 13 bases spanning the gap. CDR1 and CDR2 from the germline V gene are SGHNT and YYREEE (reference sequence). CDR3 nucleotides: TGTGCCAGCAGCTTGGACCTTCTTCGGGTTAATTCACCCCTCCACTTT. Protein: CASSLDLLRVNSPLHF.

The chain couples TRBV3-1 (or the pseudogene TRBV3-2) to TRBJ2-3; 13 bases are shared with TRBD2. This CDR3 has 15 amino acids. Germline lookup yields CDR1 LGHDT and CDR2 YNNKEL (reference sequence). V dropped 7 bases and J dropped 6; count of bases not matched to a gene: 7. The CDR3 loop is CASNPGLAGWDTQYF. For the CDR3, the DNA is TGTGCCAGCAACCCGGGACTAGCGGGATGGGATACGCAGTATTTT.

In the case of this clone: Mismatch with germline at one junction end may stem from a read error. V gene TRBV6-2 or TRBV6-3 combines with J gene TRBJ2-7; TRBD2 might be the D (6 bases). CDR1 is MNHEY, CDR2 SVGEGT, per germline. CDR3 size: 16 residues. The CDR3, as DNA: TGTGCCAGCAGTAACTCGGGACTGTCAGTGTTCTTCGAGCAGTACTTC. It encodes CASSNSGLSVFFEQYF.

This chain uses TRBV7-3 with TRBJ2-3; 12 bases map to TRBD2. Germline V lookup: CDR1 SGHTA, CDR2 FQGTGA. V shed 2 bases, J shed 3 bases, and the junction held 3 bases outside the gene matches. This CDR3 is 16 amino acids long. CDR3 bases: TGTGCCAGCAGCTTAGGACTAGCGGGACCAACAGATACGCAGTATTTT. Amino acid sequence: CASSLGLAGPTDTQYF. The full variable domain, rest sourced from reference TRBV7-3 and TRBJ2-3, is GAGVSQTPSNKVTEKGKYVELRCDPISGHTALYWYRQSLGQGPEFLIYFQGTGAADDSGLPNDRFFAVRPEGSVSTLKIQRTERGDSAVYLCASSLGLAGPTDTQYFGPGTRLTVL.

The chain recombines TRBV10-1 with TRBJ2-7; D uncertain. The germline CDR1 and CDR2 sequences are WNHNN and SYGVQD (reference sequence). Trimming cost V 3 bases and J 6 bases, with 9 bases left between them. The CDR3 is made up of 12 amino acids. The CDR3 nucleotides are TGCGCCAGCAGTGAAGCAACCTCCGAGCAGTACTTC. Amino acid sequence: CASSEATSEQYF.

The V gene is TRBV19, the J gene TRBJ2-3; 9 bases agree with TRBD1. J gave up 6 bases and V 3 bases, and 13 bases lay outside the gene matches. The CDR3 contains 17 residues. Per germline, CDR1 LNHDA and CDR2 SQIVND (reference sequence). CDR3 in DNA: TGTGCCAGTAGTATCTTTCAGGGACAGGGTATTACGGATACGCAGTATTTT. Its protein is CASSIFQGQGITDTQYF.

The V and J genes are TRBV11-2 and TRBJ1-1; D ambiguous. The CDR3 runs to 15 residues. Germline CDR1 reads SGHAT; CDR2 reads FQNNGV. V dropped 5 bases and J dropped 0 bases, with 13 bases sitting between them. CDR3 nucleotides: TGTGCCAGCAGCCCTCGGCAGGCCATGAACACTGAAGCTTTCTTT. It specifies CASSPRQAMNTEAFF. Using reference TRBV11-2 and TRBJ1-1 for the parts outside the CDR3, the full variable domain is EAGVAQSPRYKIIEKRQSVAFWCNPISGHATLYWYQQILGQGPKLLIQFQNNGVVDDSQLPKDRFSAERLKGVDSTLKIQPAKLEDSAVYLCASSPRQAMNTEAFFGQGTRLTVV.